This T cell receptor beta chain was observed in a study of blood T cell repertoires in COVID-19. Study at large: The United States, Italy and Spain were the sources of the acute and convalescent COVID-19 samples. The cDNA or gDNA used as material had been derived from T cells, B-cell-depleted T cells, or PBMCs.

It was within 2 weeks before study entry that exposed participants met a COVID-19 case. Method: immunoSEQ multiplex PCR; TCRdb's copy keeps in-frame clones and lacks some. The table has almost 350,000 clones, about 90% seen once. The clonotype comes from a woman younger than 45 who had been exposed to COVID-19. Sequencing used PBMCs or T cells enriched from blood (not recorded which).

CDR3 residues: CASSVPRTGLRNTIYF. CDR3 sequence (DNA): TGTGCCAGCAGCGTACCCCGCACAGGGTTAAGAAACACCATATATTTT. This rearrangement joins TRBV9 to TRBJ1-3, with D possibly TRBD1 on 6 matching bases. The CDR3 loop spans 16 amino acids. Germline V CDR1 and CDR2: SGDLS, YYNGEE. V lost 1 base and J 5 bases, leaving 16 bases between the germline ends.